This T cell receptor (beta chain) was observed in a study of cytomegalovirus exposure and HLA in healthy donors. PCR involved 60 Vbeta and 13 Jbeta primers. Clones were sequenced by immunoSEQ multiplex PCR, and TCRdb holds only the in-frame ones, with some missing. The sample includes fewer than 250,000 clones, 60% to 80% of them seen just once. In its sample, this clone was seen once. From germline, CDR1 is MDHEN and CDR2 SYDVKM. The CDR3 sequence is 14 residues long. J was trimmed by 6 bases and V by 8 bases; bases with no gene match: 10. The chain recombines TRBV28 with TRBJ1-5; 7 nucleotides match TRBD1. This receptor was obtained from a woman aged 30 to 39 in good health and CMV-seropositive. The sample comprised PBMCs. The CDR3, as DNA: TGTGCCAGCGATACAGGGGAACGGGCTCAGCCCCAGCATTTT. Translating gives CASDTGERAQPQHF.